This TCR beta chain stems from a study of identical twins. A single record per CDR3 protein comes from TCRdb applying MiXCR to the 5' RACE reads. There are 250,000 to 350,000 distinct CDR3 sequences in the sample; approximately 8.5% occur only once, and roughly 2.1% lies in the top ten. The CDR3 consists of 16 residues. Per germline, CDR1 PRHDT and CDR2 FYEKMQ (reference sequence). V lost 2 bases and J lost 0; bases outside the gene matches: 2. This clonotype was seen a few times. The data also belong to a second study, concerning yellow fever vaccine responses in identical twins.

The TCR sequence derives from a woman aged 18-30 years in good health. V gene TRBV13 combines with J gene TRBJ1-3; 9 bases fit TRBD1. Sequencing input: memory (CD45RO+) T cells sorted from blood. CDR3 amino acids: CASSLSDRGSGNTIYF. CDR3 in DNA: TGTGCCAGCAGCTTATCGGACAGGGGCTCTGGAAACACCATATATTTT.